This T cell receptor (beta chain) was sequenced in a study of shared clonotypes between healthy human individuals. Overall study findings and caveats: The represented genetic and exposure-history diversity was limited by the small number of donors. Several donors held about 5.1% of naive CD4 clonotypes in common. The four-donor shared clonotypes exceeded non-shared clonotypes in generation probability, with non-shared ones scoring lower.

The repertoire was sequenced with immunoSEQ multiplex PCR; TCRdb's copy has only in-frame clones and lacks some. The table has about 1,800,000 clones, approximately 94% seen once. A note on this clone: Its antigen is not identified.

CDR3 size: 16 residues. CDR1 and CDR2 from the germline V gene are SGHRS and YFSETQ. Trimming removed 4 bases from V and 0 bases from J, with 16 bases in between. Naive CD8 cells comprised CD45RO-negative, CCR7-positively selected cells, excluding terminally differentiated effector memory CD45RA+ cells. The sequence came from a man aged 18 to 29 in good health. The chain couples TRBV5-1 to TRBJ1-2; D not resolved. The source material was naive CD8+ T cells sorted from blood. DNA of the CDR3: TGCGCCAGCAGCCCCACTGTTGCAGCCGCTAACTATGGCTACACCTTC. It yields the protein CASSPTVAAANYGYTF.